The entry below describes one T cell receptor beta chain. This CDR3 has 13 residues. In germline, CDR1 is MNHNS, CDR2 SASEGT. V was trimmed by 11 bases and J by 3 bases, leaving 13 bases between them. The sample belongs to a study of immune evolution from preneoplasia to lung adenocarcinoma. Sequenced by immunoSEQ multiplex PCR; TCRdb stores in-frame clones only, minus some. The sample consists of about 41,000 clones, around 79% of them appearing once. Source material: FFPE invasive lung adenocarcinoma tissue. The TCR was taken from a person in their sixties or seventies with lung adenocarcinoma. The rearrangement uses TRBV6-1 and TRBJ2-2; D is unclear. The CDR3 coding sequence is TGTGCCGGAGCAAGGGAATACACCGGGGAGCTGTTTTTT. It translates to CAGAREYTGELFF.